Given below is one T cell receptor (beta chain) in context. No cognate antigen has been identified for it. No much larger clone is present one base from it, and per-base qualities are unavailable. The sample originates from a study of blood T cell repertoires in COVID-19 (TCRdb year 2020). In the study overall: Samples from collaborators originated in the United States, Italy and Spain and spanned both the acute and convalescent phases of COVID-19. The repertoires were released in a freely available public database meant as a resource for research on the immune response to SARS-CoV-2. The dataset comprised deeply sampled blood TCRbeta repertoires from subjects exposed to, actively infected with, or recovered from COVID-19. The prospective study material was composed of cDNA or gDNA derived from T cells, B-cell-depleted T cells, or PBMCs. Nearly every sample came with metadata listing a de-identified subject ID, COVID-19 status, age in years and sex. Where available, HLA class I and class II types were taken from metadata supplied by the sample provider and were not determined by assay-based typing. Samples came from the ongoing ImmuneRACE study (first 160 participants) plus 1,254 subjects from 6 global collaborators. Broader findings and caveats from the paper: How much clinical and demographic metadata was included differed by source and by participant, and the metadata was provided uncurated.

TCRbeta CDR3 regions were amplified from genomic DNA using the immunoSEQ Assay, a bias-controlled multiplex PCR. The authors processed their data as follows. The number of nucleated cells in each sample was estimated by amplification of reference gene primers within the assay. Sequence reads were collapsed and filtered to measure the absolute abundance of every unique TCRbeta CDR3 rearrangement. For each sample, productive Simpson clonality was calculated as the square root of Simpson's diversity index across productive rearrangements. Sourced from immuneACCESS, this table was stored by TCRdb with only in-frame sequences that have V and J called. A share of the clones is absent; for the studies checked, an unresolved V gene accounts for under half, and the remainder has no known explanation. V and J calls and clone size are as listed in that table; D and trimming were resolved from the DNA. This sample comprises around 140,000 clones, 88% of them detected only once. The top ten constitute approximately 2% of the sample.

Collaborating institutions collected whole blood in K2EDTA tubes following their own protocols. For TCRbeta analysis, collaborator samples were shipped as frozen whole blood, as isolated PBMCs, or as DNA extracted from either sample type. Input material: peripheral blood. The sequence came from a man between 65 and 79 years old with acute or convalescent COVID-19.

The DNA sequence is TGCGCCAGCAGCCCCATCCGGGGAGCTACTGATGAGCAGTTCTTC. Its protein is CASSPIRGATDEQFF. The chain joins TRBV5-1 to TRBJ2-1; a weak D assignment points to TRBD2 (5 bases agree). V and J lose 4 bases and 8 bases, and a span of 19 bases separates them. From the germline V gene, CDR1 is SGHRS and CDR2 is YFSETQ. The CDR3 holds 15 amino acids from the cysteine to the phenylalanine. Of all the DNA, just the CDR3 is kept, 45 bases in frame from base 1. The CDR3, completed at both ends by the reference TRBV5-1 and TRBJ2-1 genes, gives the full variable domain KAGVTQTPRYLIKTRGQQVTLSCSPISGHRSVSWYQQTPGQGLQFLFEYFSETQRNKGNFPGRFSGRQFSNSRSEMNVSTLELGDSALYLCASSPIRGATDEQFFGPGTRLTVL.